The clone carrying this T cell receptor (beta chain) was counted a few times. The protocol was immunoSEQ multiplex PCR, while the TCRdb copy is restricted to in-frame clones and leaves out a portion. The data hold around 53,000 clones, with 87% observed a single time. This record comes from a study of control samples from healthy donors and cancer patients. The CDR3 contains 15 residues. Trimming cost V 1 base and J 3 bases, with 12 bases left between them. The germline V gene encodes CDR1 LNHNV and CDR2 YYDKDF (reference sequence). The chain has TRBV15 and TRBJ1-1, with D possibly being TRBD1 (5 bases). The clonotype comes from a man aged 55 to 69 with head and neck cancer. The sample taken for sequencing was PBMCs. CDR3 in DNA: TGTGCCACCAGCAGAGTCAGGGCAGAAGACACTGAAGCTTTCTTT. This codes for CATSRVRAEDTEAFF. Based on the CDR3 plus reference TRBV15 and TRBJ1-1, the full variable domain is DAMVIQNPRYQVTQFGKPVTLSCSQTLNHNVMYWYQQKSSQAPKLLFHYYDKDFNNEADTPDNFQSRRPNTSFCFLDIRSPGLGDTAMYLCATSRVRAEDTEAFFGQGTRLTVV.